This T cell receptor (beta chain) was found in a study of T cell responses to AZD1222 COVID-19 vaccine. The data were produced by immunoSEQ multiplex PCR, yet TCRdb's version contains in-frame clones alone and is incomplete. The data hold 100,000 to 150,000 clones, with about 89% observed a single time. This clone was detected only once. Per the germline V gene, CDR1 is SGHAT and CDR2 is FQNNGV. The J segment lost 7 bases and the V segment lost 5 bases, leaving 4 bases of the junction unmatched. This CDR3 is 12 amino acids long. This receptor was obtained from an adult in good health. The sequencing used peripheral blood, collected on day 0 of MenACWY control vaccination. This chain joins TRBV11-2 and TRBJ1-2; 7 bases fit TRBD1. This CDR3 reads CASSRQGSGYTF. The CDR3 DNA is TGTGCCAGCAGCAGACAGGGCTCTGGCTACACCTTC.